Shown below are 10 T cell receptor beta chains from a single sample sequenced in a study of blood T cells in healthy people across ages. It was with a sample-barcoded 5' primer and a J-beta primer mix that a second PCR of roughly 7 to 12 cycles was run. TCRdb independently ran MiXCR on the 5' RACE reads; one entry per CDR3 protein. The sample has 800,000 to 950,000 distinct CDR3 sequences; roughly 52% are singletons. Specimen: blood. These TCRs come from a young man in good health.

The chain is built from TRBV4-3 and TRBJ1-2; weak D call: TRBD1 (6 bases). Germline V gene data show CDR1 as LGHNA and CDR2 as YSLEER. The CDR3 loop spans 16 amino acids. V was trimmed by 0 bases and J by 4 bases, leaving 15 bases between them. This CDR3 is CASSQEWDTESYGYTF. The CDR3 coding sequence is TGCGCCAGCAGCCAAGAGTGGGACACCGAAAGCTATGGCTACACCTTC.

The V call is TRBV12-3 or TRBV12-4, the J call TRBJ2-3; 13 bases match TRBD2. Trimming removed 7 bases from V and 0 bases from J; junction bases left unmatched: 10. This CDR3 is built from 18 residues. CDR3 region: CASIVGLAGVRSTDTQYF. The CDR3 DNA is TGTGCCAGCATAGTAGGACTAGCGGGGGTTAGGAGCACAGATACGCAGTATTTT.

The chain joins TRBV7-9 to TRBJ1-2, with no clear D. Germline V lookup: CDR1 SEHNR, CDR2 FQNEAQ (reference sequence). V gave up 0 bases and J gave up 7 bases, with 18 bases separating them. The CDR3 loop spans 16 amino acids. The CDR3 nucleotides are TGTGCCAGCAGCTTAGCGCGAGGGTCATATCGGCGTGGCTACACCTTC. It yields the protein CASSLARGSYRRGYTF. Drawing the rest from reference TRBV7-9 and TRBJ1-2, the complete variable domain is DTGVSQNPRHKITKRGQNVTFRCDPISEHNRLYWYRQTLGQGPEFLTYFQNEAQLEKSRLLSDRFSAERPKGSFSTLEIQRTEQGDSAMYLCASSLARGSYRRGYTFGSGTRLTVV.

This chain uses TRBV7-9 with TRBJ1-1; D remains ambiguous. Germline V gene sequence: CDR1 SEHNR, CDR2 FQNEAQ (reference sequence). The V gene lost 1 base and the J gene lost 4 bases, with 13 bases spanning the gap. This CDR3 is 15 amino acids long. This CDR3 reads CASSLVRPLATEAFF. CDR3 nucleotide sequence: TGTGCCAGCAGCTTAGTCCGTCCGTTGGCCACTGAAGCTTTCTTT.

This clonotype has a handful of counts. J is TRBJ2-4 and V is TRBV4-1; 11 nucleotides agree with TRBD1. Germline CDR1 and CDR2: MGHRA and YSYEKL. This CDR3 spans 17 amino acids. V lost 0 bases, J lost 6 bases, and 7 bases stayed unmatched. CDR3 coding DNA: TGCGCCAGCAGCCAAGATCGGGACAGGGGGTACGGAAACATTCAGTACTTC. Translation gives CASSQDRDRGYGNIQYF.

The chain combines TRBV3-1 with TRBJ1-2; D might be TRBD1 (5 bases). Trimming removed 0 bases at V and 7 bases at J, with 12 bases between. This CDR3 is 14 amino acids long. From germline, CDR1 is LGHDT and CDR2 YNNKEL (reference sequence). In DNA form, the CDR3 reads TGTGCCAGCAGCCAAGATCCGCAGGGAGGTGGCTACACCTTC. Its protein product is CASSQDPQGGGYTF.

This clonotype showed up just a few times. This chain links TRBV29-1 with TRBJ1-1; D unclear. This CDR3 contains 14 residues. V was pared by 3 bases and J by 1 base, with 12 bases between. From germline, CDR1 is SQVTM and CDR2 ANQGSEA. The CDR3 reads CSVERRQANTEAFF. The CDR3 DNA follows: TGCAGCGTTGAGCGGAGACAAGCGAACACTGAAGCTTTCTTT.

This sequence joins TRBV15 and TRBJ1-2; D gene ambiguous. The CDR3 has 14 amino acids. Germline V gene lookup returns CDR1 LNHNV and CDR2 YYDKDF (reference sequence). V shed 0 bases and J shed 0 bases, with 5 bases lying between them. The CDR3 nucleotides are TGTGCCACCAGCAGAGATTTAGCTAACTATGGCTACACCTTC. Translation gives CATSRDLANYGYTF.

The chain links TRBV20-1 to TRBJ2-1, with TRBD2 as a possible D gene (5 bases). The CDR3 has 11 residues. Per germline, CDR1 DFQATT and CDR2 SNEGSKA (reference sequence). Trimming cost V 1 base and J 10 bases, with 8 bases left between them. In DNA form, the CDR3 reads TGCAGTGCTAGAGGAAGCGGAGAGCAGTTCTTC. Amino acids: CSARGSGEQFF.

CDR3 bases: TGTGCCAGCAGTCTTACCGGACAGGGATATGGCTACACCTTC. It specifies CASSLTGQGYGYTF. This chain uses TRBV7-2 with TRBJ1-2, with 8 bases fitting TRBD1. V trimming: 6 bases; J trimming: 5 bases; junction bases outside the gene matches: 8. The CDR3 is 14 amino acids. Germline V gene data show CDR1 as SGHTA and CDR2 as FQGNSA.